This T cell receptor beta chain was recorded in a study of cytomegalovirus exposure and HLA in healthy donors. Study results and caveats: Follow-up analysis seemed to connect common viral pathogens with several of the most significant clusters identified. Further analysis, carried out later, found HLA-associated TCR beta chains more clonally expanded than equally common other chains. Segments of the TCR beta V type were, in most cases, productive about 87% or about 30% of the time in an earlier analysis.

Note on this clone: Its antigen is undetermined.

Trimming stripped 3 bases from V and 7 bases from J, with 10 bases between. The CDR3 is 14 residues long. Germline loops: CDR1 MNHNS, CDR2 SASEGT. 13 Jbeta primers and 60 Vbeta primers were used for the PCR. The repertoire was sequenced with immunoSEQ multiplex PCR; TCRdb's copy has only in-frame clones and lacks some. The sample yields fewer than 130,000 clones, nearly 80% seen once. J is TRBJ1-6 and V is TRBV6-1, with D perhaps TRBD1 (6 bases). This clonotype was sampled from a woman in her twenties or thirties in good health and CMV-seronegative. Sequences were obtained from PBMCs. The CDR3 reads CASSDTGPNSPLHF. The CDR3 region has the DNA TGTGCCAGCAGTGATACAGGGCCGAATTCACCCCTCCACTTT.